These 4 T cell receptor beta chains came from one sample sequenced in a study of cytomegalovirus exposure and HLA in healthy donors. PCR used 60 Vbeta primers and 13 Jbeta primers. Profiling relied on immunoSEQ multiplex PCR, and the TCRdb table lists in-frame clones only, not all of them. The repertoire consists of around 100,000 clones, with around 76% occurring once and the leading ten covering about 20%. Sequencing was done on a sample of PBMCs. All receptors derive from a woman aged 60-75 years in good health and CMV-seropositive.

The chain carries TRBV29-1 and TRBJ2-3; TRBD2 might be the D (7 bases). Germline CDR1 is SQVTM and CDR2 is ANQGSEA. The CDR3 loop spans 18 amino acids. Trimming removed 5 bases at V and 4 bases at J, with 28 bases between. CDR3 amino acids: CSVPRRGGSTGQADTQYF. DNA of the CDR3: TGCAGCGTTCCACGTAGGGGGGGGAGCACAGGGCAGGCAGATACGCAGTATTTT.

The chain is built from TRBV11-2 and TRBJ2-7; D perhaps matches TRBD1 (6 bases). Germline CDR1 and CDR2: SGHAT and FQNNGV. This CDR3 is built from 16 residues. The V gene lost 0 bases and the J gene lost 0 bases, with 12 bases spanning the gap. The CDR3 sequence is CASSLEWGPSSYEQYF. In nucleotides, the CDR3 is TGTGCCAGCAGCTTAGAGTGGGGGCCCAGCTCCTACGAGCAGTACTTC.

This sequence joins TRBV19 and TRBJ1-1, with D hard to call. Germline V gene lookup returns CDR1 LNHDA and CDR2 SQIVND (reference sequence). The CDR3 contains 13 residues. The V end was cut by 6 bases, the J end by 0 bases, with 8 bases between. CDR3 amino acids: CASSHDMNTEAFF. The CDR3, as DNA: TGTGCCAGTAGCCACGACATGAACACTGAAGCTTTCTTT.

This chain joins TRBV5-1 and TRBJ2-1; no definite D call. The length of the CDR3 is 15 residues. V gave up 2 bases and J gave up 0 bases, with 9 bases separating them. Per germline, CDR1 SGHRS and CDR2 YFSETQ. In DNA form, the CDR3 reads TGCGCCAGCAGCTTAGCGCTGAGCTCCTACAATGAGCAGTTCTTC. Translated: CASSLALSSYNEQFF.